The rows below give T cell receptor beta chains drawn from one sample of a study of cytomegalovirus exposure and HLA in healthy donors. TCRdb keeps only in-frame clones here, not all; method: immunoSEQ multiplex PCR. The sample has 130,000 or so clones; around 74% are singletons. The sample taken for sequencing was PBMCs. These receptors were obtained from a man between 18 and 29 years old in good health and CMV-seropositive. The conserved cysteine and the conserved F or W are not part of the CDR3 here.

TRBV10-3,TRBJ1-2,AISDRGQNYGYT
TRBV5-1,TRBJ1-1,ASSSRQHNMNTEAF
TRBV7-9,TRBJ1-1,ASSPRREAF
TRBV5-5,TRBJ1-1,ASSLGWRRGTEAF
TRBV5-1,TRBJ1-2,ASSLTGITNYGYT
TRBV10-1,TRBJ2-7,ASSDELTGSYEQY
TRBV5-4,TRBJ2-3,ASSLGGRDTQY
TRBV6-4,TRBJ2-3,ASSVLAGGLNTDTQY
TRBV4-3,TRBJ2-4,ASSQDLLAKNIQY
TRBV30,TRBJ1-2,ASSGGYT
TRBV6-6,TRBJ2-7,ASSPRGQGFFEQY